This TCR beta chain was sequenced for a study of T-cell reconstitution after alpha-beta-depleted transplantation in children (dated by TCRdb to about 2016). Looking at the study overall: Using TCR repertoire profiling, the study quantitatively followed how T-cell immune reconstitution unfolded in children after TCRalphabeta/CD19-depleted allogeneic hematopoietic cell transplantation.

A note on this clonotype: The antigen it binds to is not known. Within one base of it there is no much larger clone, and no base qualities were kept.

The library was prepared using PCR. The instrument was an Illumina HiSeq 2500. TCR libraries were prepared with molecular barcoding, using unique molecular identifiers to normalize TCRbeta repertoire quantification. Clones were called with MiXCR by TCRdb after fastp trimmed the public reads at Q25, and only in-frame beta chains were retained. Rows are combined by CDR3 protein, so each entry shows the most common genes and DNA. For this sample there are hundreds of thousands of distinct CDR3 sequences; approximately 17% appear just once. The top ten clonotypes cover approximately 1% of the sample. V is shortened by 6 bases, J by 4 bases, and the region joining them spans 10 bases. CDR1 and CDR2 are read off the germline V gene as MNHNS and SASEGT. Counted from cysteine to phenylalanine, this CDR3 has 14 amino acids. Only CDR3 DNA remains: 42 bases, in frame from the first base.

The sequence came from a human donor who donated a stem cell graft to a child with acute myeloid leukemia. Sequencing used PBMCs from the stem cell graft donor, obtained from the stem cell graft. This chain joins TRBV6-1 to TRBJ2-6, and perhaps TRBD1 as D gene, on 5 matching bases. The sequenced DNA is TGTGCCAGCAGGCCAGGGTCAGGGGCCAACGTCCTGACTTTC. Its protein is CASRPGSGANVLTF.